These T cell receptor beta chains were read from a single sample in a study of blood T cell repertoires in COVID-19. The table came from immunoSEQ multiplex PCR; TCRdb's copy has only in-frame clones and leaves some out. The table lists 140,000 or so clones, about 88% of them singletons. Sample: peripheral blood. Source of these receptors: a human donor with COVID-19, enrolled during active disease. The donor label of this sample is uncertain. Each CDR3 is given with its conserved first and last residue. D genes are given only for firm matches. Rows may omit the clone size; those that give it use once, few, many or a size class.

D gene,clone size,V gene,J gene,CDR3 DNA,CDR3 protein
.,.,TRBV29-1,TRBJ2-1,TGCAGCGTTTCAGGAGGGGGGGTCTCCTACAATGAGCAGTTCTTC,CSVSGGGVSYNEQFF
.,.,TRBV24-1,TRBJ2-3,TGTGCCACCAGTGATGGCGGCGGGTCAGATACGCAGTATTTT,CATSDGGGSDTQYF
.,few,TRBV6-5,TRBJ2-7,TGTGCCAGCAGTTACTCGCAGAGCGTCCTCTCCTACGAGCAGTACTTC,CASSYSQSVLSYEQYF
TRBD1,.,TRBV18,TRBJ2-7,TGTGCCAGCTCACCGGGGACAGGGGACGAGCAGTACTTC,CASSPGTGDEQYF
TRBD1,.,TRBV3-1/TRBV3-2,TRBJ2-7,TGTGCCAGCAGCCAGGCAGGGGGTCAACACGAGCAGTACTTC,CASSQAGGQHEQYF
.,.,TRBV6-5,TRBJ1-1,TGTGCCAGCAGTTACTCCCTACTGAACACTGAAGCTTTCTTT,CASSYSLLNTEAFF
.,.,TRBV11-3,TRBJ2-7,TGTGCCAGCAGCTTAGGCCGGGAAGCCTACGAGCAGTACTTC,CASSLGREAYEQYF
TRBD2,.,TRBV13,TRBJ2-5,TGTGCCAGCAGCCGCCGGGGGGGAAAGACCCAGTACTTC,CASSRRGGKTQYF
.,.,TRBV27,TRBJ2-2,TGTGCCAGCAGTAACAGACAGCACCCGGGCACCGGGGAGCTGTTTTTT,CASSNRQHPGTGELFF
TRBD1,.,TRBV7-9,TRBJ2-7,TGTGCCAGCAGCGCCCGGGACAGGGACTACGAGCAGTACTTC,CASSARDRDYEQYF
TRBD1,.,TRBV10-3,TRBJ1-1,TGTGCCATCAGTGAGTTCCCAGGGGGCGACGACACTGAAGCTTTCTTT,CAISEFPGGDDTEAFF
TRBD1,.,TRBV12-3/TRBV12-4,TRBJ2-7,TGTGCCAGCAGTCTACGACAGGGATCGTTGTACTTC,CASSLRQGSLYF
TRBD1,.,TRBV28,TRBJ1-3,TGTGCCAGCAGGGCGGACAGGGGGTGGTACACCATATATTTT,CASRADRGWYTIYF
.,once,TRBV5-1,TRBJ2-1,TGCGCCAGCAGTTACAGGGTAGAATCCTACAATGAGCAGTTCTTC,CASSYRVESYNEQFF
TRBD2,.,TRBV24-1,TRBJ2-5,TGTGCCACCGGGACTTCGGGACTAGCGGGAGGAGGGGTCCCAGAGACCCAGTACTTC,CATGTSGLAGGGVPETQYF
.,.,TRBV6-5,TRBJ2-3,TGTGCCACCTCTAGGGGAAGCACTGATACGCAGTATTTT,CATSRGSTDTQYF
.,.,TRBV10-2,TRBJ1-2,TGCGCCAGCAGTGAGTCGAGTTGGGCAGGGGAATCGAGTTATGGCTACACCTTC,CASSESSWAGESSYGYTF
.,.,TRBV11-3,TRBJ2-7,TGTGCCAGCAGCTTAGGGGTGGACAGCTCCTACGAGCAGTACTTC,CASSLGVDSSYEQYF
TRBD1,.,TRBV5-1,TRBJ2-5,TGCGCCAGCAGCAGGACAGGCCTCCAAGAGACCCAGTACTTC,CASSRTGLQETQYF
.,.,TRBV10-3,TRBJ1-6,TGTGCCAGCAGACAAGGAGATACGTCACCCCTCCACTTT,CASRQGDTSPLHF
.,.,TRBV19,TRBJ1-2,TGTGCCAGTAGCCTACAGGGCCCCGCGGGTCATGGCTACACCTTC,CASSLQGPAGHGYTF
TRBD1,.,TRBV11-3,TRBJ1-2,TGTGCCAGCAGCACAGTAGACAGGGGTCGTGAGGGCTACACCTTC,CASSTVDRGREGYTF
.,.,TRBV9,TRBJ2-1,TGTGCCAGCGCCGGGACTCCCGGAGGTGTGCAGTTCTTC,CASAGTPGGVQFF
.,.,TRBV29-1,TRBJ1-2,TGCAGCGTTACGGTTAACTATGGCTACACCTTC,CSVTVNYGYTF
TRBD1,.,TRBV5-1,TRBJ2-3,TGCGCCAGCAGCTTGGCCGACAGGGGGAGAGGTACGCAGTATTTT,CASSLADRGRGTQYF
TRBD2,.,TRBV7-9,TRBJ2-3,TGTGCCAGCAGCCCAAGGACTAGCGGCACAGATACGCAGTATTTT,CASSPRTSGTDTQYF
.,.,TRBV10-3,TRBJ1-1,TGTGCCATCAGTGATATGACAGTGATGAACACTGAAGCTTTCTTT,CAISDMTVMNTEAFF
.,.,TRBV11-3,TRBJ2-5,TGTGCCAGCAGCTCAGTGACTGTGACGGAGACCCAGTACTTC,CASSSVTVTETQYF
.,.,TRBV29-1,TRBJ2-5,TGCAGCGTTGTGGGGGCGATTATGGAGACCCAGTACTTC,CSVVGAIMETQYF
TRBD1,.,TRBV19,TRBJ2-7,TGTGCCAGTAGTGTGGACAGGGTGTCGTACGAGCAGTACTTC,CASSVDRVSYEQYF
.,once,TRBV9,TRBJ2-2,TGTGCCAGCAGCGTGCGGGGCCGCGCGAACACCGGGGAGCTGTTTTTT,CASSVRGRANTGELFF
.,.,TRBV6-5,TRBJ1-2,TGTGCCAGCAGTTACTCGCGCCACAGCTCCTATGGCTACACCTTC,CASSYSRHSSYGYTF
.,.,TRBV10-3,TRBJ1-2,TGTGCCATCAGTGCCCTATATGGCTACACCTTC,CAISALYGYTF
.,.,TRBV19,TRBJ1-5,TGTGCCAGTAGTTTTGCCGAGGGTCAGCCCCAGCATTTT,CASSFAEGQPQHF
TRBD2,.,TRBV27,TRBJ2-7,TGTGCCAGCAGTTTCGGCGGGAGCCCCTACGAGCAGTACTTC,CASSFGGSPYEQYF
.,.,TRBV7-3,TRBJ1-6,TGTGCCAGCAGCCCCTCGGGACACTATAATTCACCCCTCCACTTT,CASSPSGHYNSPLHF
TRBD1,.,TRBV7-9,TRBJ2-1,TGTGCCAGCAGCTTAGCGGGGACAGATATTAATGAGCAGTTCTTC,CASSLAGTDINEQFF
.,.,TRBV24-1,TRBJ2-1,TGTGCCACCAGTGATCGAAGCATCTCCTACAATGAGCAGTTCTTC,CATSDRSISYNEQFF
TRBD1,.,TRBV7-8,TRBJ2-5,TGTGCCAGCAGCTTGCCGGCAGGGGGCGGGAAAGAGACCCAGTACTTC,CASSLPAGGGKETQYF
.,.,TRBV29-1,TRBJ1-2,TGCAGCGTGGACATAAGTGATGGCTACACCTTC,CSVDISDGYTF